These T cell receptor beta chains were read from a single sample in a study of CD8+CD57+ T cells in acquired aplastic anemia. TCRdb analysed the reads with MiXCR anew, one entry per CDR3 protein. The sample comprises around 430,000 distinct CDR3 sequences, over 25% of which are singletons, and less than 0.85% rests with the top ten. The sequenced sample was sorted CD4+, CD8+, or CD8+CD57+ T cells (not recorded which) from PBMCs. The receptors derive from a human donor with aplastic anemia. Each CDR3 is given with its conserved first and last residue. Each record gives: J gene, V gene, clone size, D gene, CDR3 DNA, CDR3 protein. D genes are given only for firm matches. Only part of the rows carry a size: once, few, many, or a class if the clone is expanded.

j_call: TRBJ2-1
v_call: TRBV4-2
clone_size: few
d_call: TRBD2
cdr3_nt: TGTGCCAGCAGCCAAGTAGGGACTAGCGGACTCAATGAGCAGTTCTTC
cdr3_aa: CASSQVGTSGLNEQFF

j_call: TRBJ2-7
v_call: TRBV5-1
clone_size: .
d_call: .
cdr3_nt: TGCGCCAGCGGCTCAAGGACGGATGGGGAGCAGTACTTC
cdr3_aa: CASGSRTDGEQYF

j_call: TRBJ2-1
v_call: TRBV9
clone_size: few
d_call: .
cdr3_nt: TGTGCCAGCAGCCGGAGGGCAAGAGGAGGGAGTTACAATGAGCAGTTCTTC
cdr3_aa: CASSRRARGGSYNEQFF

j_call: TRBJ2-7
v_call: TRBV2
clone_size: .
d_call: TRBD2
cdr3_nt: TGTGCCAGCACCCCGGGGGGGGGGCAGTACTTC
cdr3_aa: CASTPGGGQYF

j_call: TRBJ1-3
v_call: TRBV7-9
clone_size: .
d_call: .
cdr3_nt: TGTGCCAGCAGCCCCCCAGGCTATGGAAACACCATATATTTT
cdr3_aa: CASSPPGYGNTIYF

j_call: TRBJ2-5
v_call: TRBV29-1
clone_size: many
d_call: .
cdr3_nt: TGCAGCGTTGCTCACAGGACACAAGAGACCCAGTACTTC
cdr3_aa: CSVAHRTQETQYF

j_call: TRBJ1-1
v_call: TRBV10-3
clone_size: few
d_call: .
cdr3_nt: TGTGCCAGCAGAACAGGGTACACTGAAGCTTTCTTT
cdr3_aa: CASRTGYTEAFF

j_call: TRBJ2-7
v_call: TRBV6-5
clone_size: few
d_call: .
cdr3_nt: TGTGCCAGCAGTCAGGGGAGGGGGACCTACGAGCAGTACTTC
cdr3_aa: CASSQGRGTYEQYF

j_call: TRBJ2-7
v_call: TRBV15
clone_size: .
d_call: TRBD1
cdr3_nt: TGTGCCACCAGTGGACAGGGTATTTCCGAGCAGTACTTC
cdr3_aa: CATSGQGISEQYF

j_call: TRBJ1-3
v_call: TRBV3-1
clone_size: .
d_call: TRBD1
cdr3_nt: TGTGCCAGCAGCCGGGACAGGGGAGTCTCTGGAAACACCATATATTTT
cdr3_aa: CASSRDRGVSGNTIYF